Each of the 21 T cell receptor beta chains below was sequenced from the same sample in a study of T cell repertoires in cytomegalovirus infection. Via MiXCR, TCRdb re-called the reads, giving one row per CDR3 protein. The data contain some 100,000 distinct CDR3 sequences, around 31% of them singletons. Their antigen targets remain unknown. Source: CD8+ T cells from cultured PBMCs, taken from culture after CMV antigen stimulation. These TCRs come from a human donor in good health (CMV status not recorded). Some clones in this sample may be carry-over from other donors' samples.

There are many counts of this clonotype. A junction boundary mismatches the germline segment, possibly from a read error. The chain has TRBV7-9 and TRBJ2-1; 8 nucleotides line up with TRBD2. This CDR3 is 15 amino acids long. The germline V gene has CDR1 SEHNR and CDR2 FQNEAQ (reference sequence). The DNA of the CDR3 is TGTGCCAGCAGCCTAGCCAGCGGGGGCCACAATGAGCAGTTCTTC. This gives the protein CASSLASGGHNEQFF.

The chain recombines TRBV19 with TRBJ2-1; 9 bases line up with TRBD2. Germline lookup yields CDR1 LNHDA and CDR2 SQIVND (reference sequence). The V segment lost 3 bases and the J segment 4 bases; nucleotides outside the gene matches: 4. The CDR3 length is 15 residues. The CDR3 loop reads CASSISAGGYNEQFF. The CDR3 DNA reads TGTGCCAGTAGTATCTCAGCGGGGGGTTACAATGAGCAGTTCTTC. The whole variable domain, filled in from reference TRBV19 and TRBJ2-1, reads DGGITQSPKYLFRKEGQNVTLSCEQNLNHDAMYWYRQDPGQGLRLIYYSQIVNDFQKGDIAEGYSVSREKKESFPLTVTSAQKNPTAFYLCASSISAGGYNEQFFGPGTRLTVL.

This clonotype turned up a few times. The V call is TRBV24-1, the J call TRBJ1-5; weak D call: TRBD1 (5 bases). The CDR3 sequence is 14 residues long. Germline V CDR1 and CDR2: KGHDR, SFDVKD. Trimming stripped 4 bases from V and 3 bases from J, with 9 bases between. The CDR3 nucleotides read TGTGCCACCAGTGACGGGACCGACAATCAGCCCCAGCATTTT. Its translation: CATSDGTDNQPQHF.

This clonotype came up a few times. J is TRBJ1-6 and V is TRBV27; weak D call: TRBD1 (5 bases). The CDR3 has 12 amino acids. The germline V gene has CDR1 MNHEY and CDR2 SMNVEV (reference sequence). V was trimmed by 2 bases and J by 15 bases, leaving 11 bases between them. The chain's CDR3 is CASSLGAGGLHF. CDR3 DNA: TGTGCCAGCAGTTTAGGGGCAGGCGGCCTCCACTTT.

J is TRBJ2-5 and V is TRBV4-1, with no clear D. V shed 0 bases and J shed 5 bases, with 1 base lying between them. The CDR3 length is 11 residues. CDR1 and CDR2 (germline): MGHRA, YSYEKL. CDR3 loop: CASSQEETQYF. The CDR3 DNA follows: TGCGCCAGCAGCCAAGAGGAGACCCAGTACTTC.

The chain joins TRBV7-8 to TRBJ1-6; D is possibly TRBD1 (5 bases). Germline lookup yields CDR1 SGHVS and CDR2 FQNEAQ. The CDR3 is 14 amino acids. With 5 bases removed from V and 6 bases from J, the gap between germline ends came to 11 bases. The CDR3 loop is CASSRGGSNSPLHF. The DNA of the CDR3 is TGTGCCAGCAGCCGTGGGGGGAGTAATTCACCCCTCCACTTT.

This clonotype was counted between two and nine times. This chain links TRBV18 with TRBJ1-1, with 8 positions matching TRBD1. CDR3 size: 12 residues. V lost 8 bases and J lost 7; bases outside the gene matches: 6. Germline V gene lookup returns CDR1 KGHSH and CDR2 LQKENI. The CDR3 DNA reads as TGTGCCAGCAGTCCCGGGACAGGTGAAGCTTTCTTT. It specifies CASSPGTGEAFF. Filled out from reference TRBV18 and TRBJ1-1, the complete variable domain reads NAGVMQNPRHLVRRRGQEARLRCSPMKGHSHVYWYRQLPEEGLKFMVYLQKENIIDESGMPKERFSAEFPKEGPSILRIQQVVRGDSAAYFCASSPGTGEAFFGQGTRLTVV.

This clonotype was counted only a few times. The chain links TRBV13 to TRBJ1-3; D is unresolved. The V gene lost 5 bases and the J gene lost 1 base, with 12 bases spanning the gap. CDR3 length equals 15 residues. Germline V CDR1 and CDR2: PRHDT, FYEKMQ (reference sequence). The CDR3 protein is CASSPTRGSGNTIYF. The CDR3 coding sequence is TGTGCCAGCAGCCCTACCAGAGGGTCTGGAAACACCATATATTTT. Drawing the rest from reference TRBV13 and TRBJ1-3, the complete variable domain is AAGVIQSPRHLIKEKRETATLKCYPIPRHDTVYWYQQGPGQDPQFLISFYEKMQSDKGSIPDRFSAQQFSDYHSELNMSSLELGDSALYFCASSPTRGSGNTIYFGEGSWLTVV.

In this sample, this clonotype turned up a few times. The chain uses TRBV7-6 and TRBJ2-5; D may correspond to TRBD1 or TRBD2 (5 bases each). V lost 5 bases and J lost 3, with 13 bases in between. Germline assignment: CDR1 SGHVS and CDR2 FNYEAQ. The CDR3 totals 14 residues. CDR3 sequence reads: CASSPPGTEETQYF. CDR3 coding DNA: TGTGCCAGCAGCCCCCCGGGGACCGAAGAGACCCAGTACTTC.

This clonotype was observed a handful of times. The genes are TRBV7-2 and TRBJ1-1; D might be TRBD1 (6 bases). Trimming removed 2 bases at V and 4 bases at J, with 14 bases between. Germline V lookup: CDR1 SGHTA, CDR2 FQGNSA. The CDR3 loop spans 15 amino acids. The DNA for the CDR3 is TGTGCCAGCAGCTTATCCCGGGGGCGTTCCACTGAAGCTTTCTTT. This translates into CASSLSRGRSTEAFF.

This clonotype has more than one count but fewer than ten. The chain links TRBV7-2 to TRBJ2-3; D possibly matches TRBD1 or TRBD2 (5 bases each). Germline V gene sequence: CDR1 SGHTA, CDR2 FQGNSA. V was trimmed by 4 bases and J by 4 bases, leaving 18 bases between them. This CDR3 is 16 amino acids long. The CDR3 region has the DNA TGTGCCAGCAGCTCCCCCGTCGGGGCATCGGCAGATACGCAGTATTTT. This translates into CASSSPVGASADTQYF.

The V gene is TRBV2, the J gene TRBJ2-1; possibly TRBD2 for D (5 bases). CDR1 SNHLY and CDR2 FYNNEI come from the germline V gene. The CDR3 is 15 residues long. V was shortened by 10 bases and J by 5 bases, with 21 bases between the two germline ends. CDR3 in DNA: TGTGCCATCCCGCGGGTCCGGACCAACAACAATGAGCAGTTCTTC. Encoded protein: CAIPRVRTNNNEQFF.

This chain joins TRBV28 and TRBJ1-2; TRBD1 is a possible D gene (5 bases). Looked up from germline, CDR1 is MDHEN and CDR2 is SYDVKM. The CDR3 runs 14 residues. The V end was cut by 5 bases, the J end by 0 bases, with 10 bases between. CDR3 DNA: TGTGCCAGCAGTCCTCAGGGATCTAACTATGGCTACACCTTC. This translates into CASSPQGSNYGYTF.

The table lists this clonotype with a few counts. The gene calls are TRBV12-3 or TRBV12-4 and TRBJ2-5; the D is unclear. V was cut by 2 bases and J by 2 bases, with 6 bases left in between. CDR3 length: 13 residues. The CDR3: CASSLRVQETQYF. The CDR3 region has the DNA TGTGCCAGCAGTTTACGGGTTCAAGAGACCCAGTACTTC.

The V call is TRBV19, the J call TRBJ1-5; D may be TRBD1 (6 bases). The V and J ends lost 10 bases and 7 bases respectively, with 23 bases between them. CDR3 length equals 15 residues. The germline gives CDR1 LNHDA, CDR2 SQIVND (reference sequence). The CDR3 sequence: CAKMGMGGVQQPQHF. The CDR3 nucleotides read TGTGCCAAAATGGGAATGGGGGGCGTTCAGCAGCCCCAGCATTTT. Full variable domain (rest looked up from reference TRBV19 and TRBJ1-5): DGGITQSPKYLFRKEGQNVTLSCEQNLNHDAMYWYRQDPGQGLRLIYYSQIVNDFQKGDIAEGYSVSREKKESFPLTVTSAQKNPTAFYLCAKMGMGGVQQPQHFGDGTRLSIL.

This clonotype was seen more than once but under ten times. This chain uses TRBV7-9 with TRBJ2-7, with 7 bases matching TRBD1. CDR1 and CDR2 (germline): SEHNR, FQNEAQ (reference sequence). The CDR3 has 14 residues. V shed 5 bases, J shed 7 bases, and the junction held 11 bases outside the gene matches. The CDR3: CASSPGQGGQEQYF. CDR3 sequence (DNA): TGTGCCAGCAGCCCAGGTCAAGGGGGCCAAGAGCAGTACTTC.

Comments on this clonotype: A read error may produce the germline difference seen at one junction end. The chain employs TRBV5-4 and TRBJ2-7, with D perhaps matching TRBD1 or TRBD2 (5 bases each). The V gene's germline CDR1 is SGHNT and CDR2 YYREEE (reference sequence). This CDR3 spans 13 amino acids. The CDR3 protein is CASSWGTAYKQYF. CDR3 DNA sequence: TGTGCCAGCAGCTGGGGGACGGCCTACAAGCAGTACTTC. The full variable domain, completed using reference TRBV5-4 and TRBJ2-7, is ETGVTQSPTHLIKTRGQQVTLRCSSQSGHNTVSWYQQALGQGPQFIFQYYREEENGRGNFPPRFSGLQFPNYSSELNVNALELDDSALYLCASSWGTAYKQYFGPGTRLTVT.

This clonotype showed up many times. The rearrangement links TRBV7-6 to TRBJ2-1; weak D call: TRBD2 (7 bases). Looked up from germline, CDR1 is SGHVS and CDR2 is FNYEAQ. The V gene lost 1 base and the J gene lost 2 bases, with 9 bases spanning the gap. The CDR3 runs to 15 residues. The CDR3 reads CASSLEGGTYNEQFF. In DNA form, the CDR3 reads TGTGCCAGCAGCTTAGAGGGGGGGACCTACAATGAGCAGTTCTTC. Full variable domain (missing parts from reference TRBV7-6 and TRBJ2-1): GAGVSQSPRYKVTKRGQDVALRCDPISGHVSLYWYRQALGQGPEFLTYFNYEAQQDKSGLPNDRFSAERPEGSISTLTIQRTEQRDSAMYRCASSLEGGTYNEQFFGPGTRLTVL.

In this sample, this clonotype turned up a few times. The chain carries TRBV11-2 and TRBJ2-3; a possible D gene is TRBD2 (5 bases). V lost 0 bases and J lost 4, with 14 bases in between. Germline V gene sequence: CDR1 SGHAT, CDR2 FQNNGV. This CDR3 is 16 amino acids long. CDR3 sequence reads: CASSLEGLALPDTQYF. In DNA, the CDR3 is TGTGCCAGCAGCTTAGAGGGCCTAGCCTTGCCAGATACGCAGTATTTT.

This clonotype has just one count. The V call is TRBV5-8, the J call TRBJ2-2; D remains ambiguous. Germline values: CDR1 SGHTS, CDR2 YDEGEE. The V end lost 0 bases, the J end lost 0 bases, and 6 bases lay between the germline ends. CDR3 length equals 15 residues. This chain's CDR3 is CASSLVGSNTGELFF. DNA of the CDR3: TGTGCCAGCAGCTTGGTAGGGTCGAACACCGGGGAGCTGTTTTTT.

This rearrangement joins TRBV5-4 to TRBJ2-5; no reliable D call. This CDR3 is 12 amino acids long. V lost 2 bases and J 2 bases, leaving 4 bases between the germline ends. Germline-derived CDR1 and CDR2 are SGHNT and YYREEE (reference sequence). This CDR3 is CASSFHQETQYF. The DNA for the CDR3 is TGTGCCAGCAGCTTTCATCAAGAGACCCAGTACTTC.